This entry is about one TCR beta chain. J was trimmed by 3 bases and V by 5 bases; bases with no gene match: 9. Germline lookup yields CDR1 MDHEN and CDR2 SYDVKM. The CDR3 spans 16 residues. This record comes from a study of blood T cell repertoires in COVID-19. For the study at large: Whether acute or convalescent, the COVID-19 samples came from the United States, Italy and Spain. T cells, B-cell-depleted T cells, or PBMCs provided the cDNA or gDNA that served as material.

In the original processing: Estimated nucleated cell counts came from reference gene primer amplification. The table came from immunoSEQ multiplex PCR; TCRdb's copy has only in-frame clones and leaves some out. V and J calls plus clone size are reproduced from that table; the DNA served to infer D and trimming. The sample contains hundreds of thousands of clones, 70% to 90% of which appear only once. The receptor's source is a man in his forties with acute or convalescent COVID-19. Source material: peripheral blood. The chain links TRBV28 to TRBJ2-7, with TRBD2 matching 11 bases. The CDR3 region is CASSLSGGVKIYEQYF. CDR3 in DNA: TGTGCCAGCAGTCTTAGCGGGGGGGTTAAAATCTACGAGCAGTACTTC. The full variable domain, rest sourced from reference TRBV28 and TRBJ2-7, is DVKVTQSSRYLVKRTGEKVFLECVQDMDHENMFWYRQDPGLGLRLIYFSYDVKMKEKGDIPEGYSVSREKKERFSLILESASTNQTSMYLCASSLSGGVKIYEQYFGPGTRLTVT.